The 9 T cell receptor beta chains below all came from one sample that was sequenced in a study of response to subunit inactivated influenza vaccine. TCRdb reprocessed the RT-PCR reads with MiXCR, giving one entry per CDR3 protein. The sample lists under 200,000 distinct CDR3 sequences, about 10% occurring once. The input for sequencing was CD8+ T cells sorted from PBMCs, taken less than 30 months after vaccination. These TCRs come from a man aged 45 to 75 who received an inactivated influenza vaccine.

This clonotype was counted only a few times. V is TRBV6-2 or TRBV6-3 and J is TRBJ2-7; D is ambiguous. The CDR3 length is 15 residues. V was clipped by 3 bases and J by 3 bases, with 15 bases between them. CDR1 and CDR2 (germline): MNHEY, SVGEGT. The CDR3 DNA reads as TGTGCCAGCAGTTATTTGGCTAGTGGGGACTACGAGCAGTACTTC. Translating gives CASSYLASGDYEQYF.

This clonotype was counted at least ten times. This chain connects TRBV9 to TRBJ2-3; D gene uncertain. The V gene lost 0 bases and the J gene lost 4 bases, with 12 bases spanning the gap. The CDR3 runs 15 residues. From germline, CDR1 is SGDLS and CDR2 YYNGEE. CDR3 DNA: TGTGCCAGCAGCGTAGTTTGGGGAAGCGCAGATACGCAGTATTTT. The encoded protein is CASSVVWGSADTQYF.

The chain joins TRBV20-1 to TRBJ2-1, with 10 bases identical to TRBD2. Germline V gene lookup returns CDR1 DFQATT and CDR2 SNEGSKA (reference sequence). The J segment lost 3 bases and the V segment lost 3 bases, leaving 5 bases of the junction unmatched. This CDR3 is built from 15 residues. In DNA form, the CDR3 reads TGCAGTGCTAGCGGGACTAGCGTTTTCTACAATGAGCAGTTCTTC. Protein sequence: CSASGTSVFYNEQFF.

This clonotype has just a few counts. The chain employs TRBV6-1 and TRBJ2-1; TRBD2 aligns across 13 bases. The CDR3 loop spans 17 amino acids. CDR1 and CDR2 from the germline V gene are MNHNS and SASEGT. The junction had 8 bases not matched to a gene; V was cut back by 8 bases and J by 1 base. The CDR3 DNA follows: TGTGCCAGCTTGAGACTAGCGGGGGGCGGATCCTACAATGAGCAGTTCTTC. Amino acid sequence: CASLRLAGGGSYNEQFF.

This clonotype was found many times. V is TRBV5-1 and J is TRBJ2-1; 8 bases map to TRBD2. The CDR3 sequence is 17 residues long. Germline V gives CDR1 SGHRS, CDR2 YFSETQ. V shed 4 bases, J shed 7 bases, and the junction held 16 bases outside the gene matches. The CDR3 reads CASSLLSLAGMNNEQFF. CDR3 in DNA: TGCGCCAGCAGCCTATTATCGTTAGCGGGGATGAATAATGAGCAGTTCTTC.

In its sample, this clonotype was seen many times. The chain links TRBV28 to TRBJ2-7; TRBD1 agrees at 10 bases. The CDR3 length is 17 residues. The germline CDR1 and CDR2 sequences are MDHEN and SYDVKM. V trimming: 4 bases; J trimming: 2 bases; junction bases outside the gene matches: 11. The CDR3 DNA is TGTGCCAGCAGTTATCATGGGGGGACAGGGGACACCTACGAGCAGTACTTC. Its protein is CASSYHGGTGDTYEQYF.

This clonotype was seen more than once but under ten times. The chain uses TRBV7-6 and TRBJ2-7; 9 nucleotides align to TRBD2. Germline CDR1 reads SGHVS; CDR2 reads FNYEAQ. J lost 4 bases, V lost 1 base, and 8 bases had no gene match. This CDR3 contains 16 residues. The CDR3 protein is CASSLGYASGAYEQYF. The DNA of the CDR3 is TGTGCCAGCAGCTTAGGTTATGCTAGCGGGGCTTACGAGCAGTACTTC.

This clonotype occurred many times. The chain combines TRBV10-2 with TRBJ2-7; D call uncertain. V lost 0 bases and J lost 2, with 5 bases in between. Germline V gene lookup returns CDR1 WSHSY and CDR2 SAAADI. This CDR3 has 13 amino acids. The CDR3 loop reads CASSESSPYEQYF. The CDR3 bases are TGCGCCAGCAGTGAGTCTAGCCCCTACGAGCAGTACTTC.

This clonotype was recorded many times. A much larger clone is a single base away; this may be a read error. The rearrangement uses TRBV7-9 and TRBJ2-1; D gene unclear. The V end lost 1 base, the J end lost 9 bases, and 4 bases lay between the germline ends. CDR1 is SEHNR and CDR2 is FQNEAQ in the germline V gene (reference sequence). The CDR3 is 11 residues long. The chain's CDR3 is CASSLGSEQFF. The CDR3 coding sequence is TGTGCCAGCAGCTTAGGGAGTGAGCAGTTCTTC.